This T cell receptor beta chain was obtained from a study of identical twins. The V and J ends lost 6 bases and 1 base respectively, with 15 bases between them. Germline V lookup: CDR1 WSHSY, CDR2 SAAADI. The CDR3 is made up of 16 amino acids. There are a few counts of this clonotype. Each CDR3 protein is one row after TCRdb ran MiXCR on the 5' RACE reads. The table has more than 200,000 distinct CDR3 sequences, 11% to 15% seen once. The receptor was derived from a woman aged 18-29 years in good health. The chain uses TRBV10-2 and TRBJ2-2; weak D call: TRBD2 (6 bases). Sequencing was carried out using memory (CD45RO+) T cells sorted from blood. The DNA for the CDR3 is TGCGCCAGCAGGCCCTTTAGCGGAGAGAACACCGGGGAGCTGTTTTTT. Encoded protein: CASRPFSGENTGELFF.